This T cell receptor beta chain was documented in a study of shared clonotypes between healthy human individuals. Both subsets, CD45RA+ naive and CD45RA-negative memory, were split from the CD4+ cells. At the deep level, the assay was run. The repertoire was sequenced with immunoSEQ multiplex PCR; TCRdb's copy has only in-frame clones and lacks some. The sample shows 2 million to 2.5 million clones, 90% to 97% of them seen only once. On this clone: What it binds is unknown.

Findings and caveats of the study: Genetic and exposure-history diversity was limited by the small donor number. Of the naive CD4 clonotypes, roughly 5% were shared across several donors.

The TCR originated in a man between 18 and 35 years old in good health. Sequencing used naive CD4+ T cells sorted from blood. As to subset: CD45RA+ positively selected.

The CDR3 nucleotides read TGTGCCAGCAGGGCCGACATTAACACTGAAGCTTTCTTT. This sequence encodes CASRADINTEAFF. The chain is built from TRBV2 and TRBJ1-1, with unresolved D. From germline, CDR1 is SNHLY and CDR2 FYNNEI. The CDR3 loop spans 13 amino acids. The V and J ends lost 6 bases and 2 bases respectively, with 10 bases between them.